A selection of T cell receptor beta chains follows, all from one sample in a study of Graves' ophthalmopathy and Graves' hyperthyroidism. TCRdb fed the multiplex PCR reads into MiXCR, producing one record per CDR3 protein. The table shows about 550,000 distinct CDR3 sequences, with about 40% occurring only once. The material sequenced was peripheral blood or thyroid tissue (not recorded which). The receptors here all came from an adult man with Graves' hyperthyroidism. The CDR3 runs from the conserved cysteine through the conserved F or W. The order of the fields is CDR3 DNA, CDR3 protein, D gene, clone size, V gene, J gene. D genes are given only for firm matches. The size of a clone is reported for some rows only, either as once, few or many, or as a class for expanded clones.

cdr3_nt: TGCACCCCGGGGACAGGGAACAATCAGCCCCAGCATTTT
cdr3_aa: CTPGTGNNQPQHF
d_call: TRBD1
clone_size: -
v_call: TRBV29-1
j_call: TRBJ1-5

cdr3_nt: TGCAGCGTTGAGATAGATACGCAGTATTTT
cdr3_aa: CSVEIDTQYF
d_call: -
clone_size: few
v_call: TRBV29-1
j_call: TRBJ2-3

cdr3_nt: TGTGCCAGCAGGCCCCGGGACAGGGACACCGGGGAGCTGTTTTTT
cdr3_aa: CASRPRDRDTGELFF
d_call: TRBD1
clone_size: -
v_call: TRBV6-2/TRBV6-3
j_call: TRBJ2-2

cdr3_nt: TGTGCCACCAGTGATTCGGGACAGTTAGGACATCAGCCCCAGCATTTT
cdr3_aa: CATSDSGQLGHQPQHF
d_call: TRBD1
clone_size: many
v_call: TRBV24-1
j_call: TRBJ1-5

cdr3_nt: TGTGCCAGCAGTGAAGAGGGGGCGAGCTCCTACGAGCAGTACTTC
cdr3_aa: CASSEEGASSYEQYF
d_call: TRBD1
clone_size: medium-sized
v_call: TRBV6-1
j_call: TRBJ2-7

cdr3_nt: TGTGCCACCAGCAGAGATGTTACAGGGGGTTCCTATGGCTACACCTTC
cdr3_aa: CATSRDVTGGSYGYTF
d_call: TRBD1
clone_size: many
v_call: TRBV15
j_call: TRBJ1-2

cdr3_nt: TGTGCCAGCAGTGAACGAGAGGACTCTTTTTCTGAAAAACTGTTTTTT
cdr3_aa: CASSEREDSFSEKLFF
d_call: -
clone_size: -
v_call: TRBV2
j_call: TRBJ1-4

cdr3_nt: TGTGCCAGCAGCTTTAGAAGGACTTCATCCTACGAGCAGTACTTC
cdr3_aa: CASSFRRTSSYEQYF
d_call: -
clone_size: -
v_call: TRBV11-3
j_call: TRBJ2-7

cdr3_nt: TGCAGTGCCCTATCTGGGGGCACAATGAACACTGAAGCTTTCTTT
cdr3_aa: CSALSGGTMNTEAFF
d_call: -
clone_size: many
v_call: TRBV20-1
j_call: TRBJ1-1

cdr3_nt: TGTGCCAGCAGCCGCGGACAGCCCAATCAGCCCCAGCATTTT
cdr3_aa: CASSRGQPNQPQHF
d_call: -
clone_size: -
v_call: TRBV27
j_call: TRBJ1-5

cdr3_nt: TGTGCCAGCAGCGTCGGACAGGGTTGGGACAATGAGCAGTTTTTT
cdr3_aa: CASSVGQGWDNEQFF
d_call: TRBD1
clone_size: few
v_call: TRBV9
j_call: TRBJ2-2